One and the same sample provided the 14 T cell receptor beta chains below, sequenced in a study of blood T cell repertoires in COVID-19. Repertoires were generated with immunoSEQ multiplex PCR, while TCRdb's copy carries only in-frame clones and drops some. The sample lists about 99,000 clones, 70% to 80% occurring once. Sequencing input: peripheral blood. These receptors were obtained from a woman of 80 years or more with active or convalescent COVID-19.

This clone was seen a handful of times. V gene TRBV5-4 combines with J gene TRBJ2-7; 11 positions match TRBD2. There are 16 residues in the CDR3. The J segment lost 1 base and the V segment lost 4 bases, leaving 7 bases of the junction unmatched. Germline V gives CDR1 SGHNT, CDR2 YYREEE (reference sequence). The CDR3 reads CASSRGTSGSSYEQYF. The CDR3 DNA reads TGTGCCAGCAGCAGGGGGACTAGCGGATCGTCCTACGAGCAGTACTTC.

The rearrangement links TRBV7-3 to TRBJ2-1; tentatively, D is TRBD1 (6 bases). The V gene's germline CDR1 is SGHTA and CDR2 FQGTGA. The ends were cut back, 3 bases at V and 3 bases at J, with 12 bases in the middle. The CDR3 consists of 15 residues. CDR3 coding DNA: TGTGCCAGCAGCTTGACCTTAGGGGGCTACAATGAGCAGTTCTTC. Residues: CASSLTLGGYNEQFF.

V usage is TRBV19 and J usage is TRBJ1-6; TRBD1 agrees at 8 bases. V shed 4 bases and J 9 bases; nucleotides not matched to a gene: 5. Germline CDR1 reads LNHDA; CDR2 reads SQIVND (reference sequence). This CDR3 is 14 amino acids long. The CDR3 here is CASSTQGAGSPLHF. The CDR3 nucleotides read TGTGCCAGTAGTACTCAGGGGGCAGGTTCACCCCTCCACTTT.

The chain recombines TRBV7-2 with TRBJ1-2; 8 bases match TRBD1. The CDR3 runs to 17 residues. Germline V lookup: CDR1 SGHTA, CDR2 FQGNSA. The V gene end was trimmed by 4 bases and the J gene end by 4 bases; junction bases not matched to a gene: 14. CDR3 in amino acids: CASSSSLGDRRLYGYTF. CDR3 DNA sequence: TGTGCCAGCAGCTCTTCTTTGGGGGACAGGCGTCTCTATGGCTACACCTTC.

J is TRBJ2-1 and V is TRBV11-2, with 7 bases identical to TRBD1. Germline V gene sequence: CDR1 SGHAT, CDR2 FQNNGV. This CDR3 spans 13 amino acids. The J segment lost 4 bases and the V segment lost 5 bases, leaving 2 bases of the junction unmatched. CDR3 nucleotides: TGTGCCAGCAGCAAGACAGGGTACAATGAGCAGTTCTTC. It is translated as CASSKTGYNEQFF. Filled out from reference TRBV11-2 and TRBJ2-1, the complete variable domain reads EAGVAQSPRYKIIEKRQSVAFWCNPISGHATLYWYQQILGQGPKLLIQFQNNGVVDDSQLPKDRFSAERLKGVDSTLKIQPAKLEDSAVYLCASSKTGYNEQFFGPGTRLTVL.

The chain recombines TRBV5-6 with TRBJ2-7; D is perhaps TRBD1 (5 bases). CDR1 and CDR2 (germline): SGHDT, YYEEEE. The CDR3 covers 14 residues. With 0 bases removed from V and 2 bases from J, the gap between germline ends came to 9 bases. CDR3 residues: CASSLEGRAYEQYF. The CDR3 nucleotides read TGTGCCAGCAGCTTGGAAGGCAGGGCCTACGAGCAGTACTTC.

The chain recombines TRBV6-6 with TRBJ2-1; 7 nucleotides match TRBD1. CDR3 length: 16 residues. Germline CDR1 and CDR2: MNHNY and SVGAGI (reference sequence). J lost 2 bases, V lost 7 bases, and 11 bases had no gene match. The CDR3 spells CASNKAGTATYNEQFF. The CDR3 DNA is TGTGCCAGCAACAAGGCCGGGACAGCAACCTACAATGAGCAGTTCTTC.

V is TRBV13 and J is TRBJ2-1; 7 bases agree with TRBD2. After removal of 2 bases from V and 9 bases from J, the junction contained 13 bases not matched to a gene. CDR1 PRHDT and CDR2 FYEKMQ come from the germline V gene (reference sequence). The CDR3 is made up of 16 amino acids. Here the CDR3 DNA reads TGTGCCAGCAGCTTAACCGTATTGAGGGAGGGGCGTGAGCAGTTCTTC. This gives the protein CASSLTVLREGREQFF.

The sample holds a few counts of this clone. The chain combines TRBV2 with TRBJ2-5; 10 bases line up with TRBD2. Germline V lookup: CDR1 SNHLY, CDR2 FYNNEI. The CDR3 has 15 residues. J was trimmed by 5 bases and V by 5 bases; bases with no gene match: 8. As DNA, the CDR3 is TGTGCCAGCAGTCCGACTAGCGGGCTGGCGGAGACCCAGTACTTC. Protein product: CASSPTSGLAETQYF.

The chain has TRBV18 and TRBJ2-2; 10 bases are a match to TRBD2. Germline CDR1 KGHSH, CDR2 LQKENI. There are 18 residues in the CDR3. Trimming took 3 bases from V and 0 from J; bases not matched to a gene: 7. The CDR3 loop is CASSPASGRGANTGELFF. The CDR3 DNA sequence: TGTGCCAGCTCACCCGCTAGCGGGAGAGGCGCGAACACCGGGGAGCTGTTTTTT.

This sequence joins TRBV30 and TRBJ2-7; 12 nucleotides line up with TRBD2. This CDR3 region has 13 residues. The germline V gene encodes CDR1 GTSNPN and CDR2 SVGIG (reference sequence). V was pared by 6 bases and J by 3 bases, with 3 bases of the junction left unmatched. DNA for the CDR3: TGTGCCTGTGGGGGACTAGCGGGCTACGAGCAGTACTTC. Translation: CACGGLAGYEQYF.

The gene calls are TRBV2 and TRBJ2-7, with D uncertain. The CDR3 length is 13 residues. Germline CDR1 SNHLY, CDR2 FYNNEI. Trimming took 3 bases from V and 3 from J, leaving 9 bases between them. This CDR3 reads CASSETAVYEQYF. In DNA, the CDR3 is TGTGCCAGCAGTGAGACTGCAGTCTACGAGCAGTACTTC.

There are a few counts of this clone. The rearrangement links TRBV5-6 to TRBJ1-2, with unresolved D. V shed 1 base and J shed 10 bases, with 8 bases lying between them. The CDR3 has 11 residues. The V gene's germline CDR1 is SGHDT and CDR2 YYEEEE. DNA for the CDR3: TGTGCCAGCAGCTTGAAATCTTTCTACACCTTC. The encoded protein is CASSLKSFYTF.

A note on this clone: One end of the junction fails to match germline, which may point to a read error. This chain links TRBV5-1 with TRBJ1-2; 10 bases fit TRBD1. Germline CDR1 and CDR2: SGHRS and YFSETQ. The CDR3 is made up of 15 amino acids. CDR3 sequence (DNA): TGTGCCAGCAGCATCCGGGACAGGGGCCGAGATGGCTACACCTTC. This gives the protein CASSIRDRGRDGYTF.